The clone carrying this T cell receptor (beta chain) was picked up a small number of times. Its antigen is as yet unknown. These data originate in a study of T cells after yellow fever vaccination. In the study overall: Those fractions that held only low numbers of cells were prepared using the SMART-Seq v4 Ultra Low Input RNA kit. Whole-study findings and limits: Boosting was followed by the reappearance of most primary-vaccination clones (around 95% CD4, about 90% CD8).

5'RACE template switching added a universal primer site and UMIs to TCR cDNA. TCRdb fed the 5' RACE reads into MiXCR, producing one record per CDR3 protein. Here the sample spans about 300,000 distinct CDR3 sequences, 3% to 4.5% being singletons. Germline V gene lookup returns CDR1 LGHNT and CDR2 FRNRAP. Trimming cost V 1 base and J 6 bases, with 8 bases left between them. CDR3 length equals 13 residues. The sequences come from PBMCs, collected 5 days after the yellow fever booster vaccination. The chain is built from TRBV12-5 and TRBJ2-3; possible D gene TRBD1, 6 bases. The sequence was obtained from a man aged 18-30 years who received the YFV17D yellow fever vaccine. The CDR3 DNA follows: TGTGCTAGTGGTTTGGACAGGGTCGATACGCAGTATTTT. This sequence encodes CASGLDRVDTQYF.